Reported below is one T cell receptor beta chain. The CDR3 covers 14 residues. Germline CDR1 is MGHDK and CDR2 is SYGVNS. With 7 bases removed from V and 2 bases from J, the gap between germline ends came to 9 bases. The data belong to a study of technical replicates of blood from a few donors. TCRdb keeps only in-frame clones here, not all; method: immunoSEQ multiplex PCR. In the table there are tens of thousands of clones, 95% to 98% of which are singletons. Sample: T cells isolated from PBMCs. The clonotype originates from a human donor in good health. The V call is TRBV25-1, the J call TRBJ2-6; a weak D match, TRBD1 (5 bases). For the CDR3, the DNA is TGTGCCAGCACAGGGAACACTGGGGCCAACGTCCTGACTTTC. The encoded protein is CASTGNTGANVLTF.